This record concerns one TCR beta chain sequence. The data stem from a study of OX40 agonist ivuxolimab in advanced cancers. Overall study context: Ivuxolimab, which is an agonistic anti-OX40 (CD134) antibody, was administered to the patients. Intravenous ivuxolimab was administered to patients every 2 weeks at 0.01 to 10 mg/kg.

Patients had blood sampled at baseline and again on cycle 4 day 1 and cycle 7 day 1. Germline V CDR1 and CDR2: MGHDK, SYGVNS. Trimming took 4 bases from V and 2 from J, leaving 9 bases between them. The CDR3 spans 15 residues. TCRdb's table, derived via immunoSEQ multiplex PCR, lists solely in-frame clones and lacks some. This sample has about 58,000 clones, with roughly nine tenths found just once. This receptor was obtained from an adult with an advanced solid tumor such as melanoma, head and neck, liver or kidney cancer. V and J are TRBV25-1 and TRBJ2-6; either TRBD1 or TRBD2 may fit D (5 bases each). The sample here was CD4+ or CD8+ T cells sorted from blood, taken in a trial of the OX40 agonist ivuxolimab. The CDR3 bases are TGTGCCAGCAGTGCCATGGGGGCTGGGGCCAACGTCCTGACTTTC. Its translation is CASSAMGAGANVLTF.